This T cell receptor beta chain was identified in a study of cytomegalovirus exposure and HLA in healthy donors. Trimming left V 2 bases short and J 4 bases short, with 8 bases between. Germline V gene lookup returns CDR1 MDHEN and CDR2 SYDVKM. The CDR3 runs to 13 residues. The PCR made use of 60 Vbeta and 13 Jbeta primers. The data were produced by immunoSEQ multiplex PCR, yet TCRdb's version contains in-frame clones alone and is incomplete. The sample records 110,000 or so clones, around 66% being singletons. On this clone itself: Its antigen is not known.

Notes on the study in general: Previously analyzed data showed that most TCR beta V segments were productive at a frequency of about 90% or about 30%. With further analysis later on, most CMV-associated TCR beta chains appeared HLA-restricted.

The specimen was PBMCs. The V and J genes are TRBV28 and TRBJ2-5, with D maybe TRBD2 (5 bases). The TCR was taken from a young man in good health and CMV-seropositive. The CDR3 DNA sequence: TGTGCCAGCAGTTTAGTCGGGGTAGAGACCCAGTACTTC. This sequence encodes CASSLVGVETQYF.